This section outlines one T cell receptor beta chain sequence together with its context. Its antigen is undetermined. One junction end does not reproduce the germline sequence, and a read error may be involved. The sample is drawn from a study of shared clonotypes between healthy human individuals. Germline CDR1 is SQVTM and CDR2 is ANQGSEA. CDR3 length: 9 amino acids. Naive CD8 cells comprised CD45RO-negative, CCR7-positively selected cells, excluding terminally differentiated effector memory CD45RA+ cells. The donors, healthy adults who were HIV-negative, had experienced no recent acute infections or vaccinations. Original handling: ImmunoSEQ junction-only sequences lacked quality scores, so their filtering differed. This table comes from immunoSEQ multiplex PCR, and its TCRdb copy is limited to in-frame clones, with some not included. V and J calls and clone size are as listed in that table; D and trimming were resolved from the DNA. The sample yields nearly 2 million clones, over 85% seen once.

Study conclusions and caveats: Enrolling few donors narrowed the genetic and exposure-history diversity that was represented.

This TCR derives from a man in his late teens or twenties in good health. Sequences were obtained from naive CD8+ T cells sorted from blood. The V call is TRBV29-1, the J call TRBJ2-3, with D possibly TRBD2 on 6 matching bases. The CDR3 here is CSGGLPSAF. The DNA of the CDR3 is TGCAGCGGGGGACTCCCCAGTGCTTTT.